These 14 T cell receptor beta chains originate from one sample sequenced in a study of naive and memory T cell subsets. Treatment of the sample: skin biopsy from PPD injection site in Mantoux-positive individual. TCR cDNA received a 3' ligated oligonucleotide that carried a UMI. Four PCR rounds used nested alpha and beta constant region primers plus the SP2 primer. MiXCR, run by TCRdb on the UMI-ligation and nested PCR reads, gives a single entry per CDR3 protein. The repertoire consists of under 35,000 distinct CDR3 sequences, with 5.5% to 7.5% occurring once and the leading ten covering 3% to 3.5%. Source: skin, taken from a tuberculin skin test site. The receptors derive from an adult in good health.

The table lists this clonotype with many counts. The chain links TRBV7-2 to TRBJ1-1, with 7 bases aligning to TRBD1. V shed 5 bases and J 5 bases; nucleotides not matched to a gene: 11. The CDR3 loop spans 15 amino acids. Germline-derived CDR1 and CDR2 are SGHTA and FQGNSA. The CDR3 DNA follows: TGTGCCAGCAGCACTACCCCAGGGGGTAGGACTGAAGCTTTCTTT. This sequence encodes CASSTTPGGRTEAFF.

With regard to this clonotype: A junction boundary mismatches the germline segment, possibly from a read error. V usage is TRBV27 and J usage is TRBJ2-6; D is undetermined. This CDR3 is built from 16 residues. CDR1 and CDR2 from the germline V gene are MNHEY and SMNVEV (reference sequence). CDR3 residues: CDSSLFGVSGANVLTF. In nucleotides, the CDR3 is TGTGACAGCAGTCTGTTTGGGGTCTCTGGGGCCAACGTCCTGACTTTC.

Relative to its sample, this clonotype is medium-sized (0.01 to 0.1%). V usage is TRBV29-1 and J usage is TRBJ2-7, with TRBD1 matching over 7 bases. This CDR3 spans 12 amino acids. Germline V gene data show CDR1 as SQVTM and CDR2 as ANQGSEA. V lost 3 bases to trimming and J lost 5 bases; unmatched junction nucleotides: 4. DNA for the CDR3: TGCAGCGTTGACTCGACAGGGCACGAGCAGTACTTC. Its translation: CSVDSTGHEQYF.

The table lists this clonotype with many counts. V usage is TRBV2 and J usage is TRBJ2-3; D is ambiguous. Per germline, CDR1 SNHLY and CDR2 FYNNEI. This CDR3 is 14 amino acids long. V was pared by 8 bases and J by 4 bases, with 16 bases between. The CDR3 DNA sequence: TGTGCCAGCGGGCACAAGTGGGTCTCAGATACGCAGTATTTT. It specifies CASGHKWVSDTQYF.

The sample holds a few counts of this clonotype. The V and J genes are TRBV6-1 and TRBJ2-7, with 7 bases that match TRBD1. V lost 3 bases and J lost 1; bases outside the gene matches: 6. Germline-derived CDR1 and CDR2 are MNHNS and SASEGT. This CDR3 is 15 amino acids long. CDR3 coding DNA: TGTGCCAGCAGTGATTATCGGGACAGATCCTACGAGCAGTACTTC. It is translated as CASSDYRDRSYEQYF.

This clonotype has ten or more counts. CDR3 sequence reads: CASSLLLRGGSNEQFF. As DNA, the CDR3 is TGTGCCAGCAGCTTATTATTGCGGGGGGGCAGCAATGAGCAGTTCTTC. The rearrangement uses TRBV7-9 and TRBJ2-1, with 9 positions matching TRBD2. CDR3 length: 16 amino acids. Germline V gene data show CDR1 as SEHNR and CDR2 as FQNEAQ (reference sequence). V dropped 2 bases and J dropped 6; count of bases not matched to a gene: 8.

Ten or more counts support this clonotype. The rearrangement uses TRBV12-3 or TRBV12-4 and TRBJ2-5; D possibly matches TRBD1 or TRBD2 (5 bases each). The V end lost 2 bases, the J end lost 1 base, and 8 bases lay between the germline ends. The length of the CDR3 is 14 residues. The CDR3 sequence: CASSLPGTQETQYF. CDR3 DNA sequence: TGTGCCAGCAGTTTACCTGGGACCCAAGAGACCCAGTACTTC.

This clonotype was seen repeatedly, ten times or more. This chain joins TRBV5-1 and TRBJ2-6, with D possibly called TRBD1 or TRBD2 (5 bases each). Germline CDR1 reads SGHRS; CDR2 reads YFSETQ. The CDR3 runs to 17 residues. Between the trimmed V and J ends, which lost 3 bases and 1 base, there was a span of 14 bases. CDR3 bases: TGCGCCAGCAGCTGGCAGGGACCCGCGTCTGGGGCCAACGTCCTGACTTTC. This translates into CASSWQGPASGANVLTF.

To note about this clonotype: A much larger clone sits a single nucleotide away, making a read error possible. V is TRBV11-2 and J is TRBJ1-1, with D uncertain. V was clipped by 5 bases and J by 7 bases, with 11 bases between them. Germline-derived CDR1 and CDR2 are SGHAT and FQNNGV. This CDR3 has 12 residues. CDR3 nucleotide sequence: TGTGCCAGCAGCCACAGCTTGATTGAAGCTTTCTTT. Translated: CASSHSLIEAFF. Filled out from reference TRBV11-2 and TRBJ1-1, the complete variable domain reads EAGVAQSPRYKIIEKRQSVAFWCNPISGHATLYWYQQILGQGPKLLIQFQNNGVVDDSQLPKDRFSAERLKGVDSTLKIQPAKLEDSAVYLCASSHSLIEAFFGQGTRLTVV.

This chain joins TRBV5-1 and TRBJ1-6; a possible D gene is TRBD1 (6 bases). The CDR3 contains 18 residues. V was clipped by 0 bases and J by 10 bases, with 23 bases between them. CDR1 SGHRS and CDR2 YFSETQ come from the germline V gene. The CDR3 loop is CASSLELTPGTPSSPLHF. In nucleotides, the CDR3 is TGCGCCAGCAGCTTGGAGTTAACTCCGGGGACACCTTCGTCACCCCTCCACTTT.

This clonotype is medium-sized within its sample. The V call is TRBV6-6, the J call TRBJ1-5; D is unresolved. The CDR3 runs to 13 residues. The ends were cut back, 3 bases at V and 4 bases at J, with 7 bases in the middle. The germline CDR1 and CDR2 sequences are MNHNY and SVGAGI (reference sequence). CDR3 in amino acids: CASSYEGNQPQHF. The CDR3 DNA reads as TGTGCCAGCAGTTATGAAGGGAATCAGCCCCAGCATTTT.

This clonotype qualifies as medium-sized. The rearrangement uses TRBV6-6 and TRBJ2-1, with 10 nucleotides matching TRBD1. The length of the CDR3 is 15 residues. Germline V gives CDR1 MNHNY, CDR2 SVGAGI (reference sequence). Trimming removed 2 bases from V and 7 bases from J; junction bases left unmatched: 5. CDR3 protein: CASSYAGQGYNEQFF. The DNA of the CDR3 is TGTGCCAGCAGTTACGCGGGACAGGGGTATAATGAGCAGTTCTTC.

The sample holds many counts of this clonotype. The chain combines TRBV7-9 with TRBJ2-7, with 8 nucleotides matching TRBD2. In germline, CDR1 is SEHNR, CDR2 FQNEAQ (reference sequence). Trimming at V came to 3 bases and at J to 2 bases, leaving 0 bases not matched to a gene. The CDR3 consists of 13 residues. CDR3: CASSLTSAYEQYF. CDR3 nucleotide sequence: TGTGCCAGCAGCTTGACTAGCGCCTACGAGCAGTACTTC.

This clonotype showed up just a few times. The chain employs TRBV6-6 and TRBJ2-7; D possibly uses TRBD1 or TRBD2 (5 bases each). Germline loops: CDR1 MNHNY, CDR2 SVGAGI (reference sequence). V was pared by 2 bases and J by 3 bases, with 8 bases between. This CDR3 contains 13 residues. In DNA form, the CDR3 reads TGTGCCAGCAGTTACGAGGGGAGCTACGAGCAGTACTTC. Its protein product is CASSYEGSYEQYF.